A selection of T cell receptor beta chains follows, all from one sample in a study of metastatic and nonmetastatic thyroid tumors. TCRdb re-clonotyped the PCR reads via MiXCR. The repertoire holds more than 40,000 clones, with 3% to 3.5% as singletons. What was sequenced was blood. The receptors here all came from a female donor with papillary thyroid cancer or a benign thyroid nodule (not recorded which). Some clones in this sample may be carry-over from other donors' samples. The CDR3 runs from the conserved cysteine through the conserved F or W. A D gene is named only where the DNA matches it firmly. Only some rows state a clone size, as once, few, many or a class for expanded clones.

len | abundance | d_gene | j_gene | v_gene | CDR3aa | CDR3nt
18 | many | TRBD1 | TRBJ1-1 | TRBV7-2 | CASSRTPGQGAIISEAFF | TGTGCCAGCAGCCGGACCCCGGGACAGGGGGCTATAATTTCTGAAGCTTTCTTT
13 | many | . | TRBJ1-2 | TRBV2 | CASEDRANYGYTF | TGTGCCAGCGAGGACCGAGCTAACTATGGCTACACCTTC
14 | few | . | TRBJ1-5 | TRBV6-5 | CASSYFWGSRSQHF | TGTGCCAGCAGTTACTTCTGGGGATCAAGGTCCCAGCATTTT
17 | many | . | TRBJ2-5 | TRBV5-4 | CASSSGGVTGYLETQYF | TGTGCCAGCAGCTCGGGGGGAGTGACAGGTTATTTGGAGACCCAGTACTTC
14 | many | . | TRBJ1-2 | TRBV30 | CAWSVQGFGYGYTF | TGTGCCTGGAGTGTGCAAGGGTTCGGCTATGGCTACACCTTC
14 | medium-sized | . | TRBJ1-5 | TRBV5-1 | CASSLGQGHQPQHF | TGCGCCAGCAGCTTGGGGCAGGGACATCAGCCCCAGCATTTT
16 | many | TRBD1 | TRBJ1-6 | TRBV11-3 | CASSYRGGLHDSPLHF | TGTGCCAGCAGTTACAGGGGGGGCCTGCATGATTCACCCCTCCACTTT
13 | many | . | TRBJ2-1 | TRBV7-9 | CASSVNSYNEQFF | TGTGCCAGCAGCGTGAACTCCTACAATGAGCAGTTCTTC
15 | few | . | TRBJ1-5 | TRBV11-3 | CASSLSGAGVQPQHF | TGTGCCAGCAGCTTATCCGGGGCCGGGGTTCAGCCCCAGCATTTT
15 | few | TRBD1 | TRBJ1-2 | TRBV6-1 | CASSEALTGGDVYTF | TGTGCCAGCAGTGAGGCACTGACAGGGGGCGATGTCTACACCTTC
14 | many | TRBD2 | TRBJ2-1 | TRBV19 | CASSTWRESDEQFF | TGTGCCAGTAGTACCTGGCGGGAGTCGGATGAGCAGTTCTTC
14 | few | TRBD2 | TRBJ2-2 | TRBV20-1 | CSARPGGNTGELFF | TGCAGTGCTAGGCCGGGGGGGAACACCGGGGAGCTGTTTTTT
19 | few | TRBD2 | TRBJ2-2 | TRBV27 | CASSFRGLSGDLNTGELFF | TGTGCCAGCAGTTTTCGGGGACTATCGGGGGATCTGAACACCGGGGAGCTGTTTTTT
15 | . | TRBD1 | TRBJ2-7 | TRBV28 | CANSYGAGGSYEQYF | TGTGCCAACAGTTATGGGGCAGGGGGCTCCTACGAGCAGTACTTC
13 | many | . | TRBJ1-2 | TRBV20-1 | CSASLGGNYGYTF | TGCAGTGCTAGTTTGGGGGGGAACTATGGCTACACCTTC
14 | few | TRBD2 | TRBJ2-1 | TRBV19 | CASSLGEGYNEQFF | TGTGCCAGTAGCCTCGGGGAGGGTTACAATGAGCAGTTCTTC
14 | many | TRBD2 | TRBJ2-7 | TRBV20-1 | CSATSGRYSYEQYF | TGCAGTGCTACCAGCGGGAGGTACTCCTACGAGCAGTACTTC
16 | . | . | TRBJ1-1 | TRBV6-4 | CASSYIRHSIPAEAFF | TGTGCCAGCAGTTACATAAGACACAGCATCCCAGCTGAAGCTTTCTTT
13 | many | . | TRBJ1-2 | TRBV25-1 | CASSWRGNNGYTF | TGTGCCAGCAGTTGGAGGGGTAATAATGGCTACACCTTC
12 | . | . | TRBJ1-4 | TRBV24-1 | CATRGDGEKLFF | TGTGCCACCAGGGGGGACGGTGAAAAACTGTTTTTT
15 | many | TRBD1 | TRBJ2-3 | TRBV28 | CASSSGQGWTDTQYF | TGTGCCAGCAGTTCCGGACAGGGGTGGACAGATACGCAGTATTTT
14 | few | . | TRBJ2-2 | TRBV7-6 | CASSPGTPAGELFF | TGTGCCAGCAGTCCAGGGACTCCGGCTGGGGAGCTGTTTTTT
13 | few | . | TRBJ2-7 | TRBV20-1 | CSARDWSSYEQYF | TGCAGTGCTAGAGATTGGTCCAGCTACGAGCAGTACTTC
15 | many | . | TRBJ2-4 | TRBV7-8 | CASSLGYGAKNIQYF | TGTGCCAGCAGCTTAGGATATGGGGCCAAAAACATTCAGTACTTC
13 | few | . | TRBJ1-5 | TRBV20-1 | CSASVEGRSPQHF | TGCAGTGCTAGTGTCGAGGGGAGGAGTCCCCAGCATTTT
14 | few | . | TRBJ1-2 | TRBV28 | CASSKTVTSYGYTF | TGTGCCAGCAGTAAAACCGTTACCTCCTATGGCTACACCTTC
13 | . | TRBD1 | TRBJ2-7 | TRBV11-3 | CASSFQTGNEQYF | TGTGCCAGCAGCTTCCAGACAGGGAACGAGCAGTACTTC
17 | many | . | TRBJ2-2 | TRBV7-3 | CASSKRPWGSNTGELFF | TGTGCCAGCAGCAAACGTCCTTGGGGCTCAAACACCGGGGAGCTGTTTTTT
14 | many | . | TRBJ2-7 | TRBV6-1 | CASSEVDPSYEQYF | TGTGCCAGCAGTGAAGTGGACCCGAGCTACGAGCAGTACTTC
15 | many | . | TRBJ1-2 | TRBV5-8 | CASSLAGPTNYGYTF | TGTGCCAGCAGCTTGGCGGGCCCCACTAACTATGGCTACACCTTC
15 | many | . | TRBJ2-7 | TRBV11-3 | CASSLEASAEYEQYF | TGTGCCAGCAGCTTAGAAGCTTCGGCTGAATACGAGCAGTACTTC
16 | many | TRBD2 | TRBJ2-3 | TRBV5-5 | CASKASGRLGTDTQYF | TGTGCCAGCAAGGCTAGCGGGAGGCTCGGCACAGATACGCAGTATTTT
15 | . | . | TRBJ1-2 | TRBV19 | CATLPREFSTYGYTF | TGTGCCACTCTCCCCCGGGAATTTTCCACCTATGGCTACACCTTC
13 | many | . | TRBJ2-4 | TRBV5-5 | CASSPHRQGIQYF | TGTGCCAGCAGCCCGCACAGGCAGGGCATTCAGTACTTC
14 | few | . | TRBJ2-7 | TRBV6-5 | CASGSQRGALEQYF | TGTGCCAGCGGTTCGCAAAGGGGGGCGCTGGAGCAGTACTTC
13 | many | . | TRBJ1-5 | TRBV12-3/TRBV12-4 | CASSLGSNQPQHF | TGTGCCAGCAGTTTGGGTAGCAATCAGCCCCAGCATTTT
14 | many | . | TRBJ2-7 | TRBV6-1 | CASNLGGNSYEQYF | TGTGCCAGCAACCTAGGAGGCAACTCCTACGAGCAGTACTTC
17 | many | TRBD2 | TRBJ2-4 | TRBV30 | CAWSGTSGSGAKNIQYF | TGTGCCTGGAGCGGGACTAGCGGGAGTGGCGCCAAAAACATTCAGTACTTC
11 | many | . | TRBJ1-6 | TRBV5-1 | CAHRLSSPLHF | TGCGCCCACCGACTGAGTTCACCCCTCCACTTT
11 | . | . | TRBJ1-6 | TRBV24-1 | CATSEWAPLHF | TGTGCCACCAGTGAGTGGGCACCCCTCCACTTT
14 | many | . | TRBJ1-1 | TRBV3-1 | CASSQATGRTEAFF | TGTGCCAGCAGCCAGGCCACAGGGCGCACTGAAGCTTTCTTT
18 | many | TRBD1 | TRBJ1-3 | TRBV7-2 | CASSLKSRTGGAGNTIYF | TGTGCCAGCAGCTTAAAATCACGGACAGGGGGCGCTGGAAACACCATATATTTT
17 | . | TRBD2 | TRBJ2-2 | TRBV5-1 | CTSGLDGGRARTGELFF | TGCACCAGCGGCTTGGATGGAGGGAGGGCGAGAACCGGGGAGCTGTTTTTT
16 | many | . | TRBJ2-1 | TRBV9 | CASSVGILASMDEQFF | TGTGCCAGCAGCGTAGGGATACTGGCCTCTATGGATGAGCAGTTCTTC
16 | many | TRBD1 | TRBJ2-3 | TRBV6-1 | CASSARQGPSTDTQYF | TGTGCCAGCAGTGCCAGACAGGGGCCGAGCACAGATACGCAGTATTTT
16 | . | . | TRBJ1-5 | TRBV20-1 | CSARLPREYSNQPQHF | TGCAGTGCTAGGTTGCCAAGGGAATATAGCAATCAGCCCCAGCATTTT
13 | many | . | TRBJ2-5 | TRBV24-1 | CATSMPGRETQYF | TGTGCCACCAGTATGCCGGGGAGGGAGACCCAGTACTTC
15 | few | . | TRBJ2-2 | TRBV24-1 | CATINRGSDTGELFF | TGTGCCACCATCAATAGGGGCTCCGACACCGGGGAGCTGTTTTTT
13 | many | . | TRBJ2-3 | TRBV27 | CASSPTRGDTQYF | TGTGCCAGCAGCCCAACTAGGGGAGATACGCAGTATTTT
15 | . | . | TRBJ2-3 | TRBV7-9 | CASSLEGLGRGTQCF | TGTGCCAGCAGCTTAGAGGGTTTAGGACGAGGTACGCAGTGTTTT
16 | many | . | TRBJ2-7 | TRBV20-1 | CSARPPLVGEDYEQYF | TGCAGTGCGAGACCCCCCCTAGTGGGAGAAGACTACGAGCAGTACTTC
14 | many | TRBD2 | TRBJ2-1 | TRBV6-2/TRBV6-3 | CASRGLARYNEQFF | TGTGCCAGCAGGGGACTAGCGCGATACAATGAGCAGTTCTTC
15 | . | TRBD2 | TRBJ2-5 | TRBV7-9 | CASSLTSGNQETQYF | TGTGCCAGCAGCTTGACTAGCGGGAATCAAGAGACCCAGTACTTC
14 | . | TRBD2 | TRBJ2-1 | TRBV7-3 | CASTLSGRRGEQFF | TGTGCCAGCACCTTGAGCGGGAGACGGGGTGAGCAGTTCTTC
12 | . | TRBD1 | TRBJ1-1 | TRBV30 | CAWSRTGEVAFF | TGTGCCTGGAGTCGGACAGGGGAGGTGGCTTTCTTT
12 | few | . | TRBJ1-1 | TRBV20-1 | CSASPGQVEAFF | TGCAGTGCTAGCCCAGGCCAAGTCGAAGCTTTCTTT